This T cell receptor beta chain was recorded in a study of T cells in Graves' hyperthyroidism and ophthalmopathy. Study-wide findings and caveats: Most clonotypes expanded in the thyroid (above 0.001) were also present in blood. Separation of ophthalmopathy from stable hyperthyroidism was achieved by a 13 V-J model.

In this sample, this clonotype turned up a few times. The antigen is undetermined. The TCR beta CDR3 regions underwent amplification using RNA transcripts as the source. In the first-round RT-PCR of the TCR CDR3, the HTBI primer set was used. TCRdb ran MiXCR on the multiplex PCR reads and lists one entry per CDR3 protein. The sample yields roughly 170,000 distinct CDR3 sequences, 15% to 20% seen once. This receptor was obtained from a woman in her forties or fifties with Graves' hyperthyroidism. Sequenced: blood.

CDR3 region: CASSIPPLSEQYF. The CDR3 DNA sequence: TGTGCCAGTAGTATTCCGCCCTTATCTGAGCAGTACTTC. The chain couples TRBV19 to TRBJ2-7; D ambiguous. The CDR3 contains 13 residues. Germline-derived CDR1 and CDR2 are LNHDA and SQIVND (reference sequence). The ends were cut back, 3 bases at V and 7 bases at J, with 13 bases in the middle.